This section outlines one TCR beta chain sequence together with its context. Its antigen is undetermined. CDR3 length: 18 residues. Germline V gene sequence: CDR1 SGHTA, CDR2 FQGTGA. The V gene lost 2 bases and the J gene lost 3 bases, with 23 bases spanning the gap. These data belong to a study of EBV T-cell therapy then PD-1 blockade in nasopharyngeal carcinoma. Treatment: AdE1-LMPpoly-expanded autologous EBV-specific T-cell therapy followed by anti-PD-1 nivolumab. The method was immunoSEQ multiplex PCR; TCRdb's version includes in-frame clones alone and lacks a portion of them. The data hold roughly 22,000 clones, with 82% observed a single time.

The specimen was CD8+ T cells from blood, collected at day -245 from a patient whose treatment included autologous EBV-specific T cells and nivolumab. This receptor was taken from a man aged 40-50 years with nasopharyngeal carcinoma. The rearrangement joins TRBV7-3 to TRBJ2-7; D tentatively reads TRBD1 or TRBD2 (5 bases each). CDR3 sequence: CASSLVGNVGTGNYEQYF. CDR3 nucleotide sequence: TGTGCCAGCAGCTTAGTGGGGAATGTGGGGACGGGCAACTACGAGCAGTACTTC.